Following are 7 T cell receptor beta chains from one sample sequenced in a study of T-cell reconstitution after alpha-beta-depleted transplantation in children (dated by TCRdb to about 2016). Library preparation was by PCR. Sequencing used an Illumina HiSeq 2500. Molecular barcoding was employed in the preparation of TCR libraries, with unique molecular identifiers being used to normalize TCRbeta repertoire quantification. TCRdb reran the public reads through fastp at Q25 and MiXCR, keeping productive beta chains. Identical CDR3 proteins give one entry, which carries the most common genes and DNA. The sample table contains approximately 290,000 distinct CDR3 sequences; only one count was recorded for about 9.9% of them. In total, the top ten clones hold about a quarter of the sample. What this sample's treatment or condition label stands for: allogeneic hematopoietic cell transplantation with graft depleted of TCRalphabeta T cells and CD19 B cells.

This sample comprised peripheral blood, obtained 180 days after TCRalphabeta/CD19-depleted stem cell transplant. Receptors originate from a male patient between 2 and 9 years old who had a stem cell transplant for chronic granulomatous disease, so the T cells may come from the graft donor.

A word on this clonotype: It may be a read error: a sequence one base away is much more abundant. The V call is TRBV15, the J call TRBJ1-1, with 8 bases aligning to TRBD1. Germline trimming cut 4 bases from V and 5 bases from J; bases unmatched to any gene: 12. Looked up from germline, CDR1 is LNHNV and CDR2 is YYDKDF (reference sequence). This CDR3 comprises 16 residues. In nucleotides, the CDR3 is TGTGCCACCAGCAAAGGACAGGGAGGAAGAGTGACTGAAGCTTTCTTT. This gives the protein CATSKGQGGRVTEAFF.

This clonotype came up many times. V is TRBV5-1 and J is TRBJ2-7, with 8 bases lining up with TRBD2. The CDR3 is made up of 16 amino acids. Losses at the gene ends were 0 bases for V and 3 bases for J; bases not matched to a gene: 8. CDR1 is SGHRS, CDR2 YFSETQ, per germline. The CDR3 is CASSLAPGLDIYEQYF. The CDR3, as DNA: TGCGCCAGCAGCTTGGCCCCGGGACTAGACATCTACGAGCAGTACTTC. The full variable domain, with the rest looked up from reference TRBV5-1 and TRBJ2-7, is KAGVTQTPRYLIKTRGQQVTLSCSPISGHRSVSWYQQTPGQGLQFLFEYFSETQRNKGNFPGRFSGRQFSNSRSEMNVSTLELGDSALYLCASSLAPGLDIYEQYFGPGTRLTVT.

To note about this clonotype: Possible read error: a much larger clone is one base away. The chain joins TRBV3-1 to TRBJ2-7; D possibly corresponds to TRBD2 (7 bases). The CDR3 loop spans 12 amino acids. Germline V lookup: CDR1 LGHDT, CDR2 YNNKEL (reference sequence). The ends were cut back, 4 bases at V and 9 bases at J, with 13 bases in the middle. CDR3 protein: CASSRSGGGQYF. CDR3 nucleotide sequence: TGTGCCAGCAGCCGATCGGGGGGCGGGCAGTACTTC.

This clonotype was detected ten times or more. The rearrangement joins TRBV2 to TRBJ1-2; the match to TRBD1 covers 7 bases. The germline V gene has CDR1 SNHLY and CDR2 FYNNEI. The V and J ends lost 7 bases and 4 bases, in that order; junction bases with no gene match: 18. This CDR3 comprises 17 residues. CDR3 amino acids: CASTYSFGTAIFYGYTF. For the CDR3, the DNA is TGTGCCAGCACCTATAGCTTCGGGACAGCGATCTTCTATGGCTACACCTTC.

This clonotype occurred many times. This sequence joins TRBV5-4 and TRBJ2-3; 11 bases match TRBD1. J lost 4 bases, V lost 2 bases, and 6 bases had no gene match. The CDR3 spans 16 residues. The germline CDR1 and CDR2 sequences are SGHNT and YYREEE (reference sequence). The DNA for the CDR3 is TGTGCCAGCAGCTTATTCAGGACAGGGGGCGCAGATACGCAGTATTTT. It yields the protein CASSLFRTGGADTQYF.

This clonotype was counted many times. The CDR3 nucleotides read TGTGCCACCAGCAGAGAGGCAGGGGGGGCCGGGGAGCTGTTTTTT. As protein: CATSREAGGAGELFF. This chain joins TRBV15 and TRBJ2-2, with D possibly being TRBD1 or TRBD2 (7 bases each). Germline V gene data show CDR1 as LNHNV and CDR2 as YYDKDF (reference sequence). The CDR3 spans 15 residues. With 0 bases removed from V and 6 bases from J, the gap between germline ends came to 11 bases.

This clonotype was recorded at least ten times. The chain carries TRBV5-1 and TRBJ2-4; the match to TRBD2 covers 9 bases. J was trimmed by 1 base and V by 0 bases; bases with no gene match: 11. The CDR3 spans 19 residues. Looked up from germline, CDR1 is SGHRS and CDR2 is YFSETQ. The DNA of the CDR3 is TGCGCCAGCAGCTTGGGGCTAGCGGGATCGGGGTATGCCAAAAACATTCAGTACTTC. It specifies CASSLGLAGSGYAKNIQYF.